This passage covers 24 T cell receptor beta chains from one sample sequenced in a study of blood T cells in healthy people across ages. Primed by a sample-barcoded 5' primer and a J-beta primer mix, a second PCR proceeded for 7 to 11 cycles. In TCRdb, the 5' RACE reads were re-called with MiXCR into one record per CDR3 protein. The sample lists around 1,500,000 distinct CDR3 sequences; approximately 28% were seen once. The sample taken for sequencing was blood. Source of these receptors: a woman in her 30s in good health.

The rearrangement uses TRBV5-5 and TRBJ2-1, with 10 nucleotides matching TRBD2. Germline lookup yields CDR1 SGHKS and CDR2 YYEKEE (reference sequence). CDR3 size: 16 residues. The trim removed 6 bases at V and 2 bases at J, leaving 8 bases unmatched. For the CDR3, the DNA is TGTGCCAGCACCCGTAGCGGGAGGATCCCCTACAATGAGCAGTTCTTC. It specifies CASTRSGRIPYNEQFF.

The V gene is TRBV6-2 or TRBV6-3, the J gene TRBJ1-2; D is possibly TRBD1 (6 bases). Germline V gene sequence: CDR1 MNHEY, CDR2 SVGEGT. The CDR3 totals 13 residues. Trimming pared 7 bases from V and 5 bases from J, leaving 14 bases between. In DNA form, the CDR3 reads TGTGCCAGCACCACCGGACAGAAATATGGCTACACCTTC. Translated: CASTTGQKYGYTF.

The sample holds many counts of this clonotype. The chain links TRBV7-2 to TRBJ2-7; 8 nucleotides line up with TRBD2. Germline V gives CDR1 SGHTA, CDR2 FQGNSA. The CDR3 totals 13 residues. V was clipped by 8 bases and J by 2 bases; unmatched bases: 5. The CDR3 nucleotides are TGTGCCAGCTCGGGTAGCGGGACCTACGAGCAGTACTTC. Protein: CASSGSGTYEQYF.

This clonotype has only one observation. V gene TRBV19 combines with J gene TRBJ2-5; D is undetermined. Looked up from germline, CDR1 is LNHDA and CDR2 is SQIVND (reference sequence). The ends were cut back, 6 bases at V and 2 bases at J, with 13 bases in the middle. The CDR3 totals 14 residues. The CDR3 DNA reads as TGTGCCAGTAGCACGAAGGTGGATCAAGAGACCCAGTACTTC. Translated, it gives CASSTKVDQETQYF.

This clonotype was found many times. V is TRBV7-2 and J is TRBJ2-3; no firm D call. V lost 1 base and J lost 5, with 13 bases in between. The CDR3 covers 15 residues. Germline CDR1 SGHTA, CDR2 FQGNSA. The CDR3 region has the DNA TGTGCCAGCAGCTTAGGGAACCTTTTGGAAGATACGCAGTATTTT. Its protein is CASSLGNLLEDTQYF. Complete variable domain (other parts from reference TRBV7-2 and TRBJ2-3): GAGVSQSPSNKVTEKGKDVELRCDPISGHTALYWYRQSLGQGLEFLIYFQGNSAPDKSGLPSDRFSAERTGGSVSTLTIQRTQQEDSAVYLCASSLGNLLEDTQYFGPGTRLTVL.

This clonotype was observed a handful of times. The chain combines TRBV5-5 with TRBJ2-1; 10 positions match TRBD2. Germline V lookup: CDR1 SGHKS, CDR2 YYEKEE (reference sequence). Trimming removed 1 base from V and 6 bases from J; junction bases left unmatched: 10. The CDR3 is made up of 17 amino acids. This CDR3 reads CASSLSPGTSDFNEQFF. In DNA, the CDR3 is TGTGCCAGCAGCTTGTCCCCCGGGACTAGCGACTTCAATGAGCAGTTCTTC.

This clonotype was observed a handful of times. The CDR3 spells CASSPLGQGPPIRETQYF. CDR3 sequence (DNA): TGTGCCAGCAGCCCCCTGGGACAGGGCCCCCCAATTCGAGAGACCCAGTACTTC. V gene TRBV3-1 combines with J gene TRBJ2-4, with 9 bases fitting TRBD1. The DNA end lines up better with TRBJ2-5; the J call may be wrong. In germline, CDR1 is LGHDT, CDR2 YNNKEL (reference sequence). The CDR3 is 18 amino acids.

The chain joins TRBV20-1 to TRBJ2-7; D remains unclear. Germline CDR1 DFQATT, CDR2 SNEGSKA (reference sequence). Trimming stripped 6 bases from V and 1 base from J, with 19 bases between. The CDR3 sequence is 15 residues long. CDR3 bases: TGCAGTGCCAAATCCGGAGCTGGCCCGTCCTACGAGCAGTACTTC. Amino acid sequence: CSAKSGAGPSYEQYF.

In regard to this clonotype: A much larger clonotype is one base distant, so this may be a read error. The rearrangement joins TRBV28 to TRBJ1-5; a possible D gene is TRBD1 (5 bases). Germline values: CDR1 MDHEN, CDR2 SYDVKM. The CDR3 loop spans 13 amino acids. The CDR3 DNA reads TGTACCAGCAGTGAGATCGGGGCTCAGCCCCAGCATTTT. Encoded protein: CTSSEIGAQPQHF.

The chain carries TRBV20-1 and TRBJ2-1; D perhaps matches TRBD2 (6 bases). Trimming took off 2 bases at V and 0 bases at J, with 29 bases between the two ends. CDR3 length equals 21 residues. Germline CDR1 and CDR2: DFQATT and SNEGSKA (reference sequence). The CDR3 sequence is CSARSRLANPEPNLSYNEQFF. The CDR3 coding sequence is TGCAGTGCTAGATCCAGGCTAGCGAACCCCGAGCCCAACCTCTCCTACAATGAGCAGTTCTTC.

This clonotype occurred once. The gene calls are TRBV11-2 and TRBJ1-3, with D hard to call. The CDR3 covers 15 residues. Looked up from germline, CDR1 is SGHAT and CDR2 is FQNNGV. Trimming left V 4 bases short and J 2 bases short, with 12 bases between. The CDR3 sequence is CASSSWTAAGNTIYF. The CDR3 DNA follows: TGTGCCAGCAGCTCCTGGACCGCGGCTGGAAACACCATATATTTT.

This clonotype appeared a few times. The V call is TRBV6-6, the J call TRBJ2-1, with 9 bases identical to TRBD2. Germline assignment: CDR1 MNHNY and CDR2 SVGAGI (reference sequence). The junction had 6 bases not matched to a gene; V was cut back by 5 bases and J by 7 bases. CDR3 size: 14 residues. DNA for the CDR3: TGTGCCAGCAGTGCGGGACTAGCAAGGAATGAGCAGTTCTTC. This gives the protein CASSAGLARNEQFF.

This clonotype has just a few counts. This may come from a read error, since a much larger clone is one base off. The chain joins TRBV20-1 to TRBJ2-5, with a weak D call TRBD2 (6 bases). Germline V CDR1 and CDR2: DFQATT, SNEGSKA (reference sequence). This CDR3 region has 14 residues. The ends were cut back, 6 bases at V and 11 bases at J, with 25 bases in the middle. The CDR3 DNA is TGCAGTGCGGCACTACCGGGACTTCTCAATGAGCAGTACTTC. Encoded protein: CSAALPGLLNEQYF.

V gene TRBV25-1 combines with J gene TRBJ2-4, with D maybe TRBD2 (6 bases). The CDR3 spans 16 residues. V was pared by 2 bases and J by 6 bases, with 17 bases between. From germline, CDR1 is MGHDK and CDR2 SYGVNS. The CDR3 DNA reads TGTGCCAGCAGTGAAACAAGCGAGGCGGGAATAAACATTCAGTACTTC. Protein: CASSETSEAGINIQYF.

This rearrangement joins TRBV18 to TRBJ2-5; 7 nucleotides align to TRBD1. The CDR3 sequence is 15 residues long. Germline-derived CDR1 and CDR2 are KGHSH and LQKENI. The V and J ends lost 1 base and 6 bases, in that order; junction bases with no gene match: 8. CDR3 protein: CASSPQGAPVKTQYF. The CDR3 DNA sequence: TGTGCCAGCTCACCACAGGGGGCGCCTGTTAAGACCCAGTACTTC.

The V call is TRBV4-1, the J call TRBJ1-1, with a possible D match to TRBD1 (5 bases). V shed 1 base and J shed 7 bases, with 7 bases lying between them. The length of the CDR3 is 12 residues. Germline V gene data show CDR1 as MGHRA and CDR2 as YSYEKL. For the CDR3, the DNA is TGCGCCAGCAGCCAAGGTCAGGGTGAAGCTTTCTTT. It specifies CASSQGQGEAFF.

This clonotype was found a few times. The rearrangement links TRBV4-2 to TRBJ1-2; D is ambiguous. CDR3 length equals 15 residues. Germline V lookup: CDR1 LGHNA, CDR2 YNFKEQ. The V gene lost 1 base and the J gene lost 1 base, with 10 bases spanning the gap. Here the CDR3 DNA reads TGTGCCAGCAGCCAAGCTCAGAACCTTAACTATGGCTACACCTTC. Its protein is CASSQAQNLNYGYTF.

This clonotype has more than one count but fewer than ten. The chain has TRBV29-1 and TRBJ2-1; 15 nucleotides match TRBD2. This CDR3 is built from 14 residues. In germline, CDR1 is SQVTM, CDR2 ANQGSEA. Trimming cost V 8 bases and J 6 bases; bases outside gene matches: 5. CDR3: CSSGTSGGSNEQFF. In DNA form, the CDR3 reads TGCAGCTCTGGGACTAGCGGGGGGAGCAATGAGCAGTTCTTC.

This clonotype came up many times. The CDR3 nucleotides are TGTGCCAGCAGCTGGGGGACAGGGGGCCTCTCCTACGAGCAGTACTTC. Translated: CASSWGTGGLSYEQYF. V gene TRBV5-6 combines with J gene TRBJ2-7; 12 bases agree with TRBD1. J gave up 0 bases and V 3 bases, and 4 bases lay outside the gene matches. CDR1 and CDR2 from the germline V gene are SGHDT and YYEEEE. The CDR3 is 16 residues long.

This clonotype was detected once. Written as DNA, the CDR3 is TGTGCCAGCAGTTCCAGCCGGGACTCTGGAAACACCATATATTTT. Its translation: CASSSSRDSGNTIYF. The chain has TRBV7-8 and TRBJ1-3, with D unresolved. The ends were cut back, 6 bases at V and 0 bases at J, with 12 bases in the middle. This CDR3 has 15 amino acids. The germline CDR1 and CDR2 sequences are SGHVS and FQNEAQ.

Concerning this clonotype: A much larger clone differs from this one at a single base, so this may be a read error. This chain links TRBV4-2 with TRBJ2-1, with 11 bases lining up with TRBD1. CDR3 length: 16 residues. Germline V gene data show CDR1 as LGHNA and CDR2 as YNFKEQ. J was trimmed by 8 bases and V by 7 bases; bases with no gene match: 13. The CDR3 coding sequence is TGTGCCAGCAACCAGGCAGGACAGGGGGCTTTAGATGAGCAGTTCTTC. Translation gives CASNQAGQGALDEQFF.

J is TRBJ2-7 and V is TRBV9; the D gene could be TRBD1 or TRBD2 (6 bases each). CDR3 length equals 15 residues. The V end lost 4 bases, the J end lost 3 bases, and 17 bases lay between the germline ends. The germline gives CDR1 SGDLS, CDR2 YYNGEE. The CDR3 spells CASSPTGGSYYEQYF. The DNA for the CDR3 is TGTGCCAGCAGCCCCACCGGGGGCAGCTACTACGAGCAGTACTTC.

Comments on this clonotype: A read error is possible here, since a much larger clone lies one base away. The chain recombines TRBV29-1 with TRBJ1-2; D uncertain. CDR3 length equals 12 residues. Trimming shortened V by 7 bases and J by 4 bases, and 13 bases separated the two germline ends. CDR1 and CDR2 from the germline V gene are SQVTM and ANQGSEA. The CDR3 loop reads CSAAEGGYGYTF. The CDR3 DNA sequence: TGCAGCGCTGCAGAGGGCGGCTATGGCTACACCTTC. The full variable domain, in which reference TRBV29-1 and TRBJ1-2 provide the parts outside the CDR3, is SAVISQKPSRDICQRGTSLTIQCQVDSQVTMMFWYRQQPGQSLTLIATANQGSEATYESGFVIDKFPISRPNLTFSTLTVSNMSPEDSSIYLCSAAEGGYGYTFGSGTRLTVV.

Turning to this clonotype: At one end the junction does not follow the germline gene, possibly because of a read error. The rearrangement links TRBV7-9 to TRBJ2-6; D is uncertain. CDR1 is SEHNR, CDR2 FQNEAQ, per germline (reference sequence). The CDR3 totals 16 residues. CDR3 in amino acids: CASPPVGISRANVLTF. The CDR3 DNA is TGTGCCAGCCCCCCGGTAGGGATCTCTAGGGCCAACGTCCTGACTTTC.